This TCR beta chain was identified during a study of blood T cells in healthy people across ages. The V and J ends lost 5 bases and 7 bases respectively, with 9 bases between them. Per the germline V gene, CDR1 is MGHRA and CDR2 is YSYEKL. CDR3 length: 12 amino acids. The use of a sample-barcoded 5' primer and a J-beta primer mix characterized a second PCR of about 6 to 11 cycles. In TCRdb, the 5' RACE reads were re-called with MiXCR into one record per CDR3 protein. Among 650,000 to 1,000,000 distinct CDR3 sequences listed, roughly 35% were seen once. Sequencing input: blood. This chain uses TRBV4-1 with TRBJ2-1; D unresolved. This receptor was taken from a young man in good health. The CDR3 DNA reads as TGCGCCAGCAGCGGCTTGCAAAATGAGCAGTTCTTC. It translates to CASSGLQNEQFF.